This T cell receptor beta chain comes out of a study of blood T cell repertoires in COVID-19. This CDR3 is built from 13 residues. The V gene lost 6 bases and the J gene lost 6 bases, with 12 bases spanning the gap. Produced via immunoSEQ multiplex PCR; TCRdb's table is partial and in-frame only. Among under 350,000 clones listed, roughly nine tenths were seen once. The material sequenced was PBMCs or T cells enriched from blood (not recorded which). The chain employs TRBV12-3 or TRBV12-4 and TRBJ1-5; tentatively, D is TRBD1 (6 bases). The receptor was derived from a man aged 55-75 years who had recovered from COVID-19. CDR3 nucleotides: TGTGCCAGCAGGCGCACGACAGGTCAGCCCCAGCATTTT. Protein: CASRRTTGQPQHF.